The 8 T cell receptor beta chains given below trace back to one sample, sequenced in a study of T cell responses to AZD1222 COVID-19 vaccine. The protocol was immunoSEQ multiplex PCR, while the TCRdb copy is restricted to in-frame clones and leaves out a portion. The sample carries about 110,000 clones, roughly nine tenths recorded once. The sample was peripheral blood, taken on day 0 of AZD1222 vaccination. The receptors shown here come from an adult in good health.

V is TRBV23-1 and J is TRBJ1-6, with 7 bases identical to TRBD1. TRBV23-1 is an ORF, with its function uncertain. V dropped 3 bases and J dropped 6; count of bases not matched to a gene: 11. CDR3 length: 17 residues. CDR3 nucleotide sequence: TGCGCCAGCAGTCAGCCGGACAGGCTCCATTCTAATTCACCCCTCCACTTT. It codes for CASSQPDRLHSNSPLHF.

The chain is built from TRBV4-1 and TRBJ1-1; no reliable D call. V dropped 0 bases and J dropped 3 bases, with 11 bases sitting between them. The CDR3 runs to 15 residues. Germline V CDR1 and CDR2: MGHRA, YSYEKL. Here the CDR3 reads CASSQDLWADTEAFF. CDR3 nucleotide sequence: TGCGCCAGCAGCCAAGATCTTTGGGCAGACACTGAAGCTTTCTTT.

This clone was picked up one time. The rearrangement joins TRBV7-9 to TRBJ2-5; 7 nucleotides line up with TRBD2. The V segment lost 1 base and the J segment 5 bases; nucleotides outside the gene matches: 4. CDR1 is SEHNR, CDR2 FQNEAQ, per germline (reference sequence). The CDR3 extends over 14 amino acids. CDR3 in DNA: TGTGCCAGCAGCTTAGGCTATAGCGGGGAGACCCAGTACTTC. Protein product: CASSLGYSGETQYF.

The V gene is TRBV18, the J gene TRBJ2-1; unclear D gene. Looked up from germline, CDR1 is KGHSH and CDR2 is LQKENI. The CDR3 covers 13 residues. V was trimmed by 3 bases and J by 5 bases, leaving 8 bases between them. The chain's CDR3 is CASSPIWDNEQFF. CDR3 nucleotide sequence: TGTGCCAGCTCACCTATCTGGGACAATGAGCAGTTCTTC.

CDR3 bases: TGTGCCAGCAGCTTGTTCTCGTCTACACCTACCTACAATGAGCAGTTCTTC. It translates to CASSLFSSTPTYNEQFF. The chain couples TRBV5-4 to TRBJ2-1; D is unclear. V was clipped by 1 base and J by 2 bases, with 16 bases between them. Germline CDR1 and CDR2: SGHNT and YYREEE (reference sequence). This CDR3 comprises 17 residues.

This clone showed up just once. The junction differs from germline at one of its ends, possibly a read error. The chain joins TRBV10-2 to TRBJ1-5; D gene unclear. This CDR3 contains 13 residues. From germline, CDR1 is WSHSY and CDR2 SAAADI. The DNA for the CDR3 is TGCGCCACCAGTGAGACTTTAAATCAGCCCCAGCATTTT. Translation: CATSETLNQPQHF.

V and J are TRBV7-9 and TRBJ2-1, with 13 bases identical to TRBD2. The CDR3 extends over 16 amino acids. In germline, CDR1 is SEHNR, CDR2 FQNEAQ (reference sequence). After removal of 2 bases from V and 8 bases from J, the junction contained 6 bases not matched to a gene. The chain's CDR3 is CASSLPGTSGKDEQFF. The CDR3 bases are TGTGCCAGCAGCTTACCCGGGACTAGCGGGAAGGATGAGCAGTTCTTC.

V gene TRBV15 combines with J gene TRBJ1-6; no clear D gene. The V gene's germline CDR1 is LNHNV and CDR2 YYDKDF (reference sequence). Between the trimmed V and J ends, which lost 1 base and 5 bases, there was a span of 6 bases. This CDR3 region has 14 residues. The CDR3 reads CATSRGRHNSPLHF. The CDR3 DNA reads TGTGCCACCAGCAGAGGACGGCATAATTCACCCCTCCACTTT. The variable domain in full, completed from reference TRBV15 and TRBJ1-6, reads DAMVIQNPRYQVTQFGKPVTLSCSQTLNHNVMYWYQQKSSQAPKLLFHYYDKDFNNEADTPDNFQSRRPNTSFCFLDIRSPGLGDTAMYLCATSRGRHNSPLHFGNGTRLTVT.